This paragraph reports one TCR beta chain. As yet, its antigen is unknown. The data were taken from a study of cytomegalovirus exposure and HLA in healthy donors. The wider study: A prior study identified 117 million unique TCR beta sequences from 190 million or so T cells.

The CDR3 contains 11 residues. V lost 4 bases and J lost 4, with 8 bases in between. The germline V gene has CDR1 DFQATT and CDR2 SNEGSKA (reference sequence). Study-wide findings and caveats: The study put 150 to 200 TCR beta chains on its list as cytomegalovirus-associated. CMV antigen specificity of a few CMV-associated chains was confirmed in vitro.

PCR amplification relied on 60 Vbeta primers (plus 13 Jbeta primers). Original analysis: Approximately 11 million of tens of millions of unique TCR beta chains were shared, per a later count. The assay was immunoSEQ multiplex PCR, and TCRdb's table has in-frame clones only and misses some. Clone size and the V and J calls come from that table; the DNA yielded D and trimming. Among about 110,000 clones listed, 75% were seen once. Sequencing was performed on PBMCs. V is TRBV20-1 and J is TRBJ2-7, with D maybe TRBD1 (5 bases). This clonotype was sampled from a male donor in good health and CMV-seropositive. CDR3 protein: CSATRQYEQYF. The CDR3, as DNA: TGCAGTGCTACAAGACAGTACGAGCAGTACTTC.